Reported below is one T cell receptor (beta chain). The sample belongs to a study of shared clonotypes between healthy human individuals. The CDR3 is 19 residues long. Trimming took 0 bases from V and 6 from J; bases not matched to a gene: 15. Germline lookup yields CDR1 SGHAT and CDR2 FQNNGV. Donors included only healthy HIV-negative adults lacking recent acute infections or vaccinations. In the original analysis: There were no quality scores in the junction-only immunoSEQ sequences, so filtering differed. Profiled with immunoSEQ multiplex PCR; TCRdb holds only in-frame clones, not every one. V, J and clone size derive from that table, while D and trimming were established from the DNA sequence. This sample has more than 1,200,000 clones, with 98% to 99% found just once.

The receptor comes from a man aged 25 to 45 in good health. The sequenced sample was naive CD4+ T cells sorted from blood. Subset denoted: CD45RA+ positively selected. The V call is TRBV11-2, the J call TRBJ2-3, with 10 bases fitting TRBD2. CDR3 residues: CASSLDPVMGGLASDTQYF. CDR3 nucleotide sequence: TGTGCCAGCAGCTTAGATCCAGTAATGGGGGGACTAGCGAGCGATACGCAGTATTTT. Variable domain in full (rest from reference TRBV11-2 and TRBJ2-3): EAGVAQSPRYKIIEKRQSVAFWCNPISGHATLYWYQQILGQGPKLLIQFQNNGVVDDSQLPKDRFSAERLKGVDSTLKIQPAKLEDSAVYLCASSLDPVMGGLASDTQYFGPGTRLTVL.